A selection of T cell receptor beta chains follows, all from one sample in a study of T cell responses to AZD1222 COVID-19 vaccine. Sequencing was performed with immunoSEQ multiplex PCR; in TCRdb, only in-frame clones are kept and a portion is missing. Of about 140,000 clones detected, 93% appear once; the ten largest clones hold more than 0.7%. The sample here was peripheral blood, taken on day 0 of MenACWY control vaccination. The source is an adult in good health. Each CDR3 is given with its conserved first and last residue. A D gene is named only where the DNA matches it firmly. Clone size, where shown, is once, few, many, or a class for clones that have expanded.

>.|TRBD2|TRBV24-1|TRBJ2-1
CATSTSGRQGGAIRSYNEQFF
TGTGCCACCTCGACTAGCGGGAGGCAAGGCGGGGCAATTCGCTCCTACAATGAGCAGTTCTTC
>.|.|TRBV7-2|TRBJ1-4
CASSLSEYEKLFF
TGTGCCAGCAGCTTATCCGAGTATGAAAAACTGTTTTTT
>.|.|TRBV2|TRBJ1-1
CASSYSQGTEAFF
TGTGCCAGCAGTTACTCACAGGGAACTGAAGCTTTCTTT
>.|.|TRBV28|TRBJ2-7
CASSPLPGRGYEQYF
TGTGCCAGCAGTCCGCTACCAGGTCGAGGCTACGAGCAGTACTTC
>.|TRBD1|TRBV5-1|TRBJ1-1
CASSSGTGVGNTEAFF
TGCGCCAGCAGCTCTGGGACAGGGGTGGGGAACACTGAAGCTTTCTTT
>.|TRBD1|TRBV7-6|TRBJ1-5
CASSVGTGYNQPQHF
TGTGCCAGCAGCGTCGGGACAGGGTACAATCAGCCCCAGCATTTT
>.|.|TRBV7-9|TRBJ1-6
CASSMKGGRSPLHF
TGTGCCAGCAGCATGAAGGGGGGGAGATCACCCCTCCACTTT
>.|.|TRBV7-2|TRBJ2-7
CASSLMGDGLNEQYF
TGTGCCAGCAGCTTAATGGGGGACGGACTAAACGAGCAGTACTTC
>.|TRBD1|TRBV28|TRBJ2-1
CASSLGTGAYNEQFF
TGTGCCAGCAGTTTAGGGACAGGGGCGTACAATGAGCAGTTCTTC
>.|.|TRBV19|TRBJ1-5
CASSMINQPQHF
TGTGCCAGTAGTATGATAAATCAGCCCCAGCATTTT
>.|.|TRBV15|TRBJ2-7
CATSRTSGGTGLEYEQYF
TGTGCCACCAGCAGAACTTCGGGGGGGACAGGGTTGGAATACGAGCAGTACTTC
>.|.|TRBV2|TRBJ1-1
CAALTFLLNTEAFF
TGTGCCGCCCTAACCTTTCTCCTGAACACTGAAGCTTTCTTT
>.|.|TRBV10-3|TRBJ2-5
CAISEFLGREETQYF
TGTGCCATCAGTGAATTTCTTGGCAGGGAAGAGACCCAGTACTTC
>.|.|TRBV18|TRBJ1-6
CASSPGTEFSPLHF
TGTGCCAGCTCGCCCGGGACCGAGTTTTCACCCCTCCACTTT
>.|.|TRBV6-1|TRBJ2-1
CASSELWDEQFF
TGTGCCAGCAGTGAACTTTGGGATGAGCAGTTCTTC
>.|.|TRBV9|TRBJ1-2
CASSGPGLDYGYTF
TGTGCCAGCAGCGGGCCGGGACTGGACTATGGCTACACCTTC
>.|TRBD1|TRBV4-1|TRBJ2-7
CASSMGTGLSYEQYF
TGCGCCAGCAGCATGGGGACAGGGTTGTCCTACGAGCAGTACTTC
>.|TRBD1|TRBV7-9|TRBJ1-4
CASSARAGGEKLFF
TGTGCCAGCAGCGCCCGGGCAGGGGGCGAAAAACTGTTTTTT
>.|.|TRBV6-5|TRBJ1-2
CASSRSGAVGYGYTF
TGTGCCAGCAGCCGTTCGGGGGCCGTGGGCTATGGCTACACCTTC
>.|TRBD1|TRBV19|TRBJ1-5
CASSTDRVNQPQHF
TGTGCCAGTAGTACTGACAGGGTCAATCAGCCCCAGCATTTT
>.|.|TRBV9|TRBJ2-1
CASSVDEGPNEQFF
TGTGCCAGCAGCGTAGACGAGGGGCCCAATGAGCAGTTCTTC
>.|TRBD1|TRBV27|TRBJ1-5
CASRTSGGGQPQHF
TGTGCCAGCAGAACATCAGGGGGAGGTCAGCCCCAGCATTTT
>.|.|TRBV27|TRBJ1-6
CASSWGVDSPLHF
TGTGCCAGCAGTTGGGGCGTGGATTCACCCCTCCACTTT
>.|TRBD1|TRBV19|TRBJ2-5
CASSPFDRAQETQYF
TGTGCCAGTAGTCCATTCGACAGGGCCCAAGAGACCCAGTACTTC
>.|.|TRBV3-1/TRBV3-2|TRBJ2-2
CASSQEMASPTGELFF
TGTGCCAGCAGCCAAGAGATGGCCAGTCCCACCGGGGAGCTGTTTTTT
>few|.|TRBV9|TRBJ1-1
CASSKTPLGGTEAFF
TGTGCCAGCAGTAAAACCCCACTGGGGGGTACTGAAGCTTTCTTT
>.|.|TRBV24-1|TRBJ2-1
CATSDLQTGTYNEQFF
TGTGCCACCAGTGATTTGCAAACCGGGACTTACAATGAGCAGTTCTTC
>.|TRBD1|TRBV6-5|TRBJ1-4
CASRPSGTGGKLFF
TGTGCCAGCCGCCCTTCCGGGACAGGGGGAAAACTGTTTTTT
>.|.|TRBV19|TRBJ1-1
CASSGVLGAEAFF
TGTGCCAGTAGCGGGGTTCTCGGCGCTGAAGCTTTCTTT
>.|TRBD2|TRBV5-4|TRBJ2-1
CASSIPGTNNEQFF
TGTGCCAGCAGCATACCCGGGACTAACAATGAGCAGTTCTTC
>.|TRBD1|TRBV2|TRBJ1-3
CASSESGQIAGNTIYF
TGTGCCAGCAGTGAGTCGGGACAGATCGCTGGAAACACCATATATTTT